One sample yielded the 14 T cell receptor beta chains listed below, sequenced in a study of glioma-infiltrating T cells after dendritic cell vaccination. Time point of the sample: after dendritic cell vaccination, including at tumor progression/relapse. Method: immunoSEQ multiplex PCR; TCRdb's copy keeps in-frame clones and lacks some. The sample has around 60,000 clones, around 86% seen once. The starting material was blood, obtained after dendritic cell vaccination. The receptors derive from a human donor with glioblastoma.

The DNA of the CDR3 is TGTGCCAGTAGTGGGACAGGGCTCTATGGCTACACCTTC. As protein: CASSGTGLYGYTF. The gene calls are TRBV19 and TRBJ1-2; TRBD1 aligns across 9 bases. With 5 bases clipped from V and 4 bases from J, the junction kept 2 bases outside the gene matches. There are 13 residues in the CDR3. Germline V gives CDR1 LNHDA, CDR2 SQIVND (reference sequence).

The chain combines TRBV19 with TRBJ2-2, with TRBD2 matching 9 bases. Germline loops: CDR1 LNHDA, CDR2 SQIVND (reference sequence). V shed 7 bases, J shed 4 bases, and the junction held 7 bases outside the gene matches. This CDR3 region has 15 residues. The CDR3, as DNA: TGTGCCAGTACGAAGGCAGCGGGGGGCACCGGGGAGCTGTTTTTT. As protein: CASTKAAGGTGELFF.

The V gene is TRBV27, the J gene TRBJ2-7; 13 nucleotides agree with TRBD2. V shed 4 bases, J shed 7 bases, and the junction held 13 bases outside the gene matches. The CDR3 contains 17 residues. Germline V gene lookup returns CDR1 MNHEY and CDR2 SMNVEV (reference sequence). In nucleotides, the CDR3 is TGTGCCAGCAGTTCCTCCCCCGGGACTAGCGGGAACAAGGAGCAGTACTTC. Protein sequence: CASSSSPGTSGNKEQYF.

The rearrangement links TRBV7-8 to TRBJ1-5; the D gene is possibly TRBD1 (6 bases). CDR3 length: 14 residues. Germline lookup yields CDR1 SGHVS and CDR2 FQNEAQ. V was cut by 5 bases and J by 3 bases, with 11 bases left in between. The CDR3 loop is CASSPWTDNQPQHF. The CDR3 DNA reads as TGTGCCAGCAGCCCATGGACAGACAATCAGCCCCAGCATTTT.

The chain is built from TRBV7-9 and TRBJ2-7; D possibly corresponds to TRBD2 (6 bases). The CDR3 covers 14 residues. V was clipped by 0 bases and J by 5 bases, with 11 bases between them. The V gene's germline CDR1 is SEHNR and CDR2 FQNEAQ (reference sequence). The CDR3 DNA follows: TGTGCCAGCAGCTTAGCCGGGGGTAACCACGAGCAGTACTTC. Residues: CASSLAGGNHEQYF.

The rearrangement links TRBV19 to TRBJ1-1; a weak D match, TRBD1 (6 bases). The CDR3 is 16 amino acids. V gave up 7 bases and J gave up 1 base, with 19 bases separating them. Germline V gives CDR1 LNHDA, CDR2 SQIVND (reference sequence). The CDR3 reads CASIRTLGAKNTEAFF. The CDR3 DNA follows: TGTGCCAGTATTAGGACGTTGGGGGCGAAGAACACTGAAGCTTTCTTT.

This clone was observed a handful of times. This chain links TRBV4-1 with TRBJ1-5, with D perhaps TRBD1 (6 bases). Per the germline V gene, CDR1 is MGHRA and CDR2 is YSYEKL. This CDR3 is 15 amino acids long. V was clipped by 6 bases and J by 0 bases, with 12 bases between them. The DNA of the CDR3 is TGCGCCAGCAGTTCTCGGACAGTTAGCAATCAGCCCCAGCATTTT. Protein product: CASSSRTVSNQPQHF.

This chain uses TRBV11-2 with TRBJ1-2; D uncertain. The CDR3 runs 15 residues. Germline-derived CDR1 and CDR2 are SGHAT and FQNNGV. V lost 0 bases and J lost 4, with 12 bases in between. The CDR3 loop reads CASSLEAARIYGYTF. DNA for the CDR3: TGTGCCAGCAGCTTAGAGGCGGCCAGAATCTATGGCTACACCTTC.

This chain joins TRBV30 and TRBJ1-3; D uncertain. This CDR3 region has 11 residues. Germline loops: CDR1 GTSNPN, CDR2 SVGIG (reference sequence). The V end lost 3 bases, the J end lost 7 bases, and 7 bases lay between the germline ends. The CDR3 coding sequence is TGTGCCTGGAGAATTTATAACACCATATATTTT. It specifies CAWRIYNTIYF.

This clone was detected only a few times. The CDR3 nucleotides are TGTGCCAGTTTACTAGCGGGGGGGCGAGAGACCCAGTACTTC. Protein: CASLLAGGRETQYF. The J gene is TRBJ2-5, the V gene TRBV28; 13 bases match TRBD2. This CDR3 comprises 14 residues. The V segment lost 9 bases and the J segment 4 bases; nucleotides outside the gene matches: 5. CDR1 MDHEN and CDR2 SYDVKM come from the germline V gene.

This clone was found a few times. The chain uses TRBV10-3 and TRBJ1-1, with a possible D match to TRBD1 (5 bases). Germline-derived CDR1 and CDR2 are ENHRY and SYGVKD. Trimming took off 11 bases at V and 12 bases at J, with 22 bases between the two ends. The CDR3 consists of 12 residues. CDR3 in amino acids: CAAQREGTGTFF. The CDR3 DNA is TGTGCCGCCCAGCGGGAAGGGACGGGGACTTTCTTT.

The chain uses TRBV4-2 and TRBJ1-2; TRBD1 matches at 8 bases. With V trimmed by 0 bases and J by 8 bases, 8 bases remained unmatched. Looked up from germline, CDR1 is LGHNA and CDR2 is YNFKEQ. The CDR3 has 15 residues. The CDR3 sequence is CASSQDVAGGGGYTF. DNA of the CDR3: TGTGCCAGCAGCCAAGATGTCGCAGGGGGCGGAGGCTACACCTTC.

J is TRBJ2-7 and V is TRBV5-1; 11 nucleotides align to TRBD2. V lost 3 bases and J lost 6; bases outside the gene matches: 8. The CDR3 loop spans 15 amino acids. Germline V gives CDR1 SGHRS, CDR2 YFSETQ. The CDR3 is CASSSTSGSPSEQYF. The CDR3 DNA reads TGCGCCAGCAGCTCTACTAGCGGGAGCCCCTCCGAGCAGTACTTC.

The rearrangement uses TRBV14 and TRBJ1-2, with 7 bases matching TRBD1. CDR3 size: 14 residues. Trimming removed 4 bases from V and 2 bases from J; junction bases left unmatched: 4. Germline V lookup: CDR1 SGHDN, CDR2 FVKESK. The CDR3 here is CASSPPTGNYGYTF. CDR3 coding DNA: TGTGCCAGCAGCCCCCCGACAGGGAACTATGGCTACACCTTC.